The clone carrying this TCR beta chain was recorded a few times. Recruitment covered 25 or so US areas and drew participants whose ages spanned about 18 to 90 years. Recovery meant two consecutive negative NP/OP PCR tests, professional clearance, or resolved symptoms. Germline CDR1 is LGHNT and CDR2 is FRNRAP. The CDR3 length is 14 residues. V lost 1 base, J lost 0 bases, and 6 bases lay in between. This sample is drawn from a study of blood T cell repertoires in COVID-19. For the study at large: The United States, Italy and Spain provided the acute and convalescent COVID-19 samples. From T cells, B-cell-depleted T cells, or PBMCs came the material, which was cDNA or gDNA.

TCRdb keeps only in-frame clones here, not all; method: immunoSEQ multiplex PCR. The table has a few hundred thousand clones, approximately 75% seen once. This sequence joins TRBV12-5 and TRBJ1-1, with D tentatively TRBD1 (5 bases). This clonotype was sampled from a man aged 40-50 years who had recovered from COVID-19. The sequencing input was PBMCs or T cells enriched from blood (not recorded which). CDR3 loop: CASGLDRLNTEAFF. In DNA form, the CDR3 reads TGTGCTAGTGGTTTGGACAGGCTGAACACTGAAGCTTTCTTT.